The entry below gives a single T cell receptor beta chain sequence along with its context. Profiling relied on immunoSEQ multiplex PCR, and the TCRdb table lists in-frame clones only, not all of them. The table has 60,000 to 70,000 clones, around 83% seen once. The source of the sample is a study of OX40 agonist ivuxolimab in advanced cancers. This clonotype was sampled from an adult with an advanced solid tumor such as melanoma, head and neck, liver or kidney cancer. The source was CD4+ or CD8+ T cells sorted from blood, collected in a trial of the OX40 agonist ivuxolimab.

DNA for the CDR3: TGTGCCAGCAGCACCAGGGTTTATGGTGCTTTCTTT. Translated: CASSTRVYGAFF. The genes are TRBV5-8 and TRBJ1-1, with D possibly being TRBD1 (5 bases). Germline CDR1 SGHTS, CDR2 YDEGEE. The germline V and J ends were trimmed by 4 bases and 11 bases, with 15 bases remaining between them. This CDR3 has 12 residues.